This T cell receptor (beta chain) was profiled in a study of blood T cell repertoires in COVID-19. Trimming removed 2 bases at V and 1 base at J, with 8 bases between. CDR3 length: 14 amino acids. The V gene's germline CDR1 is SGHTA and CDR2 FQGNSA. TCRdb keeps only in-frame clones here, not all; method: immunoSEQ multiplex PCR. The sample yields 340,000 or so clones, around 83% seen once. The rearrangement uses TRBV7-2 and TRBJ1-2, with D perhaps matching TRBD1 (6 bases). Material: peripheral blood. The clonotype was recovered from a man between 25 and 39 years old with active or convalescent COVID-19. The DNA of the CDR3 is TGTGCCAGCAGCTTATCAGGGGTTAACTATGGCTACACCTTC. Translated: CASSLSGVNYGYTF.